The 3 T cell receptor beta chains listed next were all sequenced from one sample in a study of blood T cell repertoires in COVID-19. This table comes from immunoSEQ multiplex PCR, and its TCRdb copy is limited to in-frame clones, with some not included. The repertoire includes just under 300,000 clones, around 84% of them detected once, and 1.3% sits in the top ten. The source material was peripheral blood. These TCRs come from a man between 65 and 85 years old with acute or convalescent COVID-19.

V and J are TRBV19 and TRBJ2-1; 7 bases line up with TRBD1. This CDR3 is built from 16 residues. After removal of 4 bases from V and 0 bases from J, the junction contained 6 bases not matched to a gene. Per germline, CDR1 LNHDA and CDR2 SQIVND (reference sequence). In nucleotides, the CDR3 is TGTGCCAGTAGTACCCGACAGGGACCCTCCTACAATGAGCAGTTCTTC. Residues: CASSTRQGPSYNEQFF.

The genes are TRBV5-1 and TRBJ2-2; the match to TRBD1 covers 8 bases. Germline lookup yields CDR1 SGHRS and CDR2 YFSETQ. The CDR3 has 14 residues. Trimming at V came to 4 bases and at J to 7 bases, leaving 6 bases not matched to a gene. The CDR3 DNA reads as TGCGCCAGCAGCACGGACAGGGCAGGCGGGGAGCTGTTTTTT. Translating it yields CASSTDRAGGELFF.

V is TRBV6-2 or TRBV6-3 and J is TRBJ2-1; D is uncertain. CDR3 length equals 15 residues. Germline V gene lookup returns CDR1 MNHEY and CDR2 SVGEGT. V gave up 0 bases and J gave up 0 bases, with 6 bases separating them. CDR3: CASSYSPSSYNEQFF. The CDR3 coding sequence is TGTGCCAGCAGTTACTCCCCGAGCTCCTACAATGAGCAGTTCTTC.